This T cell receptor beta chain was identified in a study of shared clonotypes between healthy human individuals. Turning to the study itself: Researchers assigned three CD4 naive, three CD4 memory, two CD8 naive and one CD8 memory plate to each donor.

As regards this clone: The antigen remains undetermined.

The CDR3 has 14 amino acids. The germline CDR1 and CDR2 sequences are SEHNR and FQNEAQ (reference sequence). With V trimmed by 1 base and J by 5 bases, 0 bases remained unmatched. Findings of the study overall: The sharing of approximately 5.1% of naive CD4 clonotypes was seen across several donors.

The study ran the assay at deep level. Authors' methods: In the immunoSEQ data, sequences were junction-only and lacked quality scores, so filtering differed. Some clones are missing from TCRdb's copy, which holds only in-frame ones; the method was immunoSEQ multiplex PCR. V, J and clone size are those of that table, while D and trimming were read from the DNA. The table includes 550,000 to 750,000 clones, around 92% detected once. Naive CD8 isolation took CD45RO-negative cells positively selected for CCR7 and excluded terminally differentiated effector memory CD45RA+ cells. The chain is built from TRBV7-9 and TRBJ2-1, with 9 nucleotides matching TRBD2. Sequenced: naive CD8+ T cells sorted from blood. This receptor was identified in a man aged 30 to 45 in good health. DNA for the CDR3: TGTGCCAGCAGCTTAGGCGGGAGGGACAATGAGCAGTTCTTC. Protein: CASSLGGRDNEQFF. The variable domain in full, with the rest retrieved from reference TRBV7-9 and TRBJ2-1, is DTGVSQNPRHKITKRGQNVTFRCDPISEHNRLYWYRQTLGQGPEFLTYFQNEAQLEKSRLLSDRFSAERPKGSFSTLEIQRTEQGDSAMYLCASSLGGRDNEQFFGPGTRLTVL.